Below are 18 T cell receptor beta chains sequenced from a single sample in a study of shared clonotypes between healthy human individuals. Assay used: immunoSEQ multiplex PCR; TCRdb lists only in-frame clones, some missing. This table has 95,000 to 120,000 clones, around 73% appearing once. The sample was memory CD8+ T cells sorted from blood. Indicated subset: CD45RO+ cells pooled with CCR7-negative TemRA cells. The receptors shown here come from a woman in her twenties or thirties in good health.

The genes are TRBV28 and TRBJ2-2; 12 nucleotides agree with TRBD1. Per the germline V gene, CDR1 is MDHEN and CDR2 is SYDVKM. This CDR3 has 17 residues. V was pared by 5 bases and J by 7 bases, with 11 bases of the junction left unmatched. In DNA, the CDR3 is TGTGCCAGCAGTCCAGGGAGGGACAGGGGGCTTCTCGGGGAGCTGTTTTTT. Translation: CASSPGRDRGLLGELFF.

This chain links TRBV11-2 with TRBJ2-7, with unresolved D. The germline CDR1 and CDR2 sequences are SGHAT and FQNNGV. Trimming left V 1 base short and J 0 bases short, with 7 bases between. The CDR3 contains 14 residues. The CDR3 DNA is TGTGCCAGCAGCTTAGTAGTTGACTCCTACGAGCAGTACTTC. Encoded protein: CASSLVVDSYEQYF.

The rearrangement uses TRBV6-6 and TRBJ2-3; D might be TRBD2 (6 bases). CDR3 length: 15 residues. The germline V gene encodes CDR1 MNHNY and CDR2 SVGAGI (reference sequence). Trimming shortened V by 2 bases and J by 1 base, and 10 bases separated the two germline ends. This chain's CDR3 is CASSYQTGGTDTQYF. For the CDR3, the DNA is TGTGCCAGCAGTTACCAGACGGGAGGCACAGATACGCAGTATTTT.

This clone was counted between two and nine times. The CDR3 is CASSDSGLAGEYF. Here the CDR3 DNA reads TGTGCCAGTAGTGACTCCGGACTAGCGGGAGAGTACTTC. The chain has TRBV19 and TRBJ2-7; TRBD2 matches 13 bases. Germline CDR1 LNHDA, CDR2 SQIVND (reference sequence). This CDR3 comprises 13 residues. V lost 5 bases and J lost 11; bases outside the gene matches: 6.

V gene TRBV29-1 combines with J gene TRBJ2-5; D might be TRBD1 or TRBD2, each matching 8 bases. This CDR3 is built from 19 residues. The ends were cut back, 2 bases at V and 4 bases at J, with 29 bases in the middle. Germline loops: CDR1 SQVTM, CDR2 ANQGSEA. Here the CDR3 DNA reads TGCAGCGTTGAACTAGGACAGGGAATAAATCGGGAGGGGGGAGAGACCCAGTACTTC. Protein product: CSVELGQGINREGGETQYF.

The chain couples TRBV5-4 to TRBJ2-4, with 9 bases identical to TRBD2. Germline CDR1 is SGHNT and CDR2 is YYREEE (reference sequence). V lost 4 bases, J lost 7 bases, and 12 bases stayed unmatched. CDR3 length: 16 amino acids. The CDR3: CASSPRGSGSINIQYF. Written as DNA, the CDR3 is TGTGCCAGCAGCCCCCGGGGTAGCGGGAGTATCAACATTCAGTACTTC.

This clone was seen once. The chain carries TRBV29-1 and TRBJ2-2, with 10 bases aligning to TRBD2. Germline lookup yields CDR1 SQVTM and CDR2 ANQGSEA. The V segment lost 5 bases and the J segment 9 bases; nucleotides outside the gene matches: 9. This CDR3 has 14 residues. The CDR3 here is CSVYRAGGPRELFF. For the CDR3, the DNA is TGCAGCGTTTACCGAGCGGGAGGGCCCAGGGAGCTGTTTTTT.

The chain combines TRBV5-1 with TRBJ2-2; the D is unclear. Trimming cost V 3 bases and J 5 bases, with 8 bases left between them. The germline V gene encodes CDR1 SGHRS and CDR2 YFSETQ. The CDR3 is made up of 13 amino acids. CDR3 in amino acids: CASSYGQTGELFF. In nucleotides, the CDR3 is TGCGCCAGCAGCTATGGCCAGACCGGGGAGCTGTTTTTT.

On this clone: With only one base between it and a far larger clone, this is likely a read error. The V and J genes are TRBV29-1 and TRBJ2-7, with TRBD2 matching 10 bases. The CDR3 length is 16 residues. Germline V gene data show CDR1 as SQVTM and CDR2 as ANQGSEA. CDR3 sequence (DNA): TGCGCCAGCAGCCAAGGACTAGCGGTTTCATCCTACGAGCAGTACTTC. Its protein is CASSQGLAVSSYEQYF.

CDR3 amino acids: CASSEGRVDTDTQYF. The CDR3, as DNA: TGTGCCAGCAGTGAGGGAAGAGTAGACACAGATACGCAGTATTTT. The rearrangement links TRBV6-1 to TRBJ2-3; D gene uncertain. In germline, CDR1 is MNHNS, CDR2 SASEGT. The CDR3 has 15 amino acids. V lost 3 bases and J 2 bases, leaving 12 bases between the germline ends.

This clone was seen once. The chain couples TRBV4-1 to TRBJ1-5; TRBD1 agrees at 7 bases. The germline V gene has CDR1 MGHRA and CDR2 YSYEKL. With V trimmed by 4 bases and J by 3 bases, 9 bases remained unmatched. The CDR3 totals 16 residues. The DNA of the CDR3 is TGCGCCAGCAGCCCCCCTGGGGGACAGAACAATCAGCCCCAGCATTTT. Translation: CASSPPGGQNNQPQHF.

The CDR3 here is CASSLESAGVGTQYF. In DNA form, the CDR3 reads TGTGCCAGCAGCTTAGAGTCAGCGGGGGTGGGGACCCAGTACTTC. This chain links TRBV7-7 with TRBJ2-5, with 8 bases fitting TRBD2. Looked up from germline, CDR1 is SSHAT and CDR2 is FNYEAQ (reference sequence). The V gene end was trimmed by 1 base and the J gene end by 7 bases; junction bases not matched to a gene: 8. The CDR3 totals 15 residues.

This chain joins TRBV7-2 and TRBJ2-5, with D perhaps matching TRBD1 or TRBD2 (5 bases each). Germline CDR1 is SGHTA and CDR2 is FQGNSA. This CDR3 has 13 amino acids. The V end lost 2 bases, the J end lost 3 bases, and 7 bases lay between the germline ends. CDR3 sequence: CASSLQGEETQYF. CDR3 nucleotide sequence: TGTGCCAGCAGCTTACAGGGAGAAGAGACCCAGTACTTC.

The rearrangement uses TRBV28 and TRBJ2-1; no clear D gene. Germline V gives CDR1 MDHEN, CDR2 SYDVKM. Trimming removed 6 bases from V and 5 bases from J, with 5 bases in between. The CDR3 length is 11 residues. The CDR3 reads CASSSHNEQFF. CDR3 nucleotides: TGTGCCAGCAGCAGCCACAATGAGCAGTTCTTC. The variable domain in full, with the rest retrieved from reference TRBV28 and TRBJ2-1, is DVKVTQSSRYLVKRTGEKVFLECVQDMDHENMFWYRQDPGLGLRLIYFSYDVKMKEKGDIPEGYSVSREKKERFSLILESASTNQTSMYLCASSSHNEQFFGPGTRLTVL.

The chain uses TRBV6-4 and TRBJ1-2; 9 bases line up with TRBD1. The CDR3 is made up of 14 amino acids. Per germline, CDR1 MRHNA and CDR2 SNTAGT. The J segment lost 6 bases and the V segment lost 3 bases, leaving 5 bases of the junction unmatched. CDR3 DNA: TGTGCCAGCAGTGAATCGACAGGGGGGGATGGCTACACCTTC. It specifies CASSESTGGDGYTF.

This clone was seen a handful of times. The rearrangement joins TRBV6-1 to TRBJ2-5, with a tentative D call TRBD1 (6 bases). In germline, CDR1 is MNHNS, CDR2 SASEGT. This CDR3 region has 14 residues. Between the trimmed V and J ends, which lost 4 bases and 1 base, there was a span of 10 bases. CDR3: CASSAGVLQETQYF. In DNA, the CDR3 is TGTGCCAGCAGTGCAGGGGTACTCCAAGAGACCCAGTACTTC.

The CDR3 sequence: CSVEGTSGSDNEQFF. CDR3 nucleotides: TGCAGCGTTGAAGGGACTAGCGGGAGCGACAATGAGCAGTTCTTC. This sequence joins TRBV29-1 and TRBJ2-1; the match to TRBD2 covers 13 bases. Germline CDR1 SQVTM, CDR2 ANQGSEA. This CDR3 is 15 amino acids long. After removal of 1 base from V and 5 bases from J, the junction contained 2 bases not matched to a gene.

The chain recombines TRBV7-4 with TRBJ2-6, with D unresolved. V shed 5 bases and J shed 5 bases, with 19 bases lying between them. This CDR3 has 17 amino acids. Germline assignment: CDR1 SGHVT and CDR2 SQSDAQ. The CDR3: CASSPCASQSRANVLTF. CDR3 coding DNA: TGTGCCAGCAGCCCATGTGCCTCACAAAGTCGGGCCAACGTCCTGACTTTC.